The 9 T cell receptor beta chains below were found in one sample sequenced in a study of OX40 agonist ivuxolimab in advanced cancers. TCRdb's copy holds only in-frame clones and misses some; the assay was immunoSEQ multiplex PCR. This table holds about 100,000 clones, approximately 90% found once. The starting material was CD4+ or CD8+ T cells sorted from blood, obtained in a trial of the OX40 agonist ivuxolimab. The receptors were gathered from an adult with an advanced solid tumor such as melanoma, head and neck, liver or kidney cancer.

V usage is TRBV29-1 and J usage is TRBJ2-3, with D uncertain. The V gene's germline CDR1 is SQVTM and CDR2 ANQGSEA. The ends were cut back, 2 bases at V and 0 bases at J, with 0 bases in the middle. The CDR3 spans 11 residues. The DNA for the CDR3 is TGCAGCGTTGAAAGCACAGATACGCAGTATTTT. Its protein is CSVESTDTQYF.

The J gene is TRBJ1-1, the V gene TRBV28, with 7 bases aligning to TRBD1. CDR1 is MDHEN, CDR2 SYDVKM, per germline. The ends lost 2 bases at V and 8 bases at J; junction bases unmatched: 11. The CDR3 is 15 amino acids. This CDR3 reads CASSLAAGDRSEAFF. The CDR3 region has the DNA TGTGCCAGCAGTTTAGCCGCCGGGGACAGATCAGAAGCTTTCTTT.

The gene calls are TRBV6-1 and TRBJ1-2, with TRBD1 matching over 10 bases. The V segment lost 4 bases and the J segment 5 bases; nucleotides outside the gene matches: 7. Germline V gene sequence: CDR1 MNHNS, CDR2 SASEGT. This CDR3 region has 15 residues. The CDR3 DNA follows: TGTGCCAGCAGTGCCCAGGACAGGGGGGGGTATGGCTACACCTTC. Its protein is CASSAQDRGGYGYTF.

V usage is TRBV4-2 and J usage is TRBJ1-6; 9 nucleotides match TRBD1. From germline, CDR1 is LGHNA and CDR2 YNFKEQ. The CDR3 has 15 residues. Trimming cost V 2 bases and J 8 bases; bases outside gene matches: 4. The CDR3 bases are TGTGCCAGCAGCCAAATGGGGGACAGGGATTCACCCCTCCACTTT. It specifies CASSQMGDRDSPLHF.

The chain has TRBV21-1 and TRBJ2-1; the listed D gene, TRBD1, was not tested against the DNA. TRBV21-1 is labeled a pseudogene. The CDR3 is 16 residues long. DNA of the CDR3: TGTGCCAGCAGCAAACGATGGGCGAGCTCCTACAATGAGCAGTTCTTC. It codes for CASSKRWASSYNEQFF.

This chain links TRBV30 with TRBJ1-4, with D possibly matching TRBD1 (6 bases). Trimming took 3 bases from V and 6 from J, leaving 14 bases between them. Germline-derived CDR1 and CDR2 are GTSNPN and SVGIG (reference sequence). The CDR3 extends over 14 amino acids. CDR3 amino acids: CAWSAGGSDEKLFF. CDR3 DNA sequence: TGTGCCTGGAGCGCTGGGGGCTCTGATGAAAAACTGTTTTTT.

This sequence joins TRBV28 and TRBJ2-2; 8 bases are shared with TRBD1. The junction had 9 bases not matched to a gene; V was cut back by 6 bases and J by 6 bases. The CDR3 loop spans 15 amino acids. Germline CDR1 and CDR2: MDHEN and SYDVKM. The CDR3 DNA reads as TGTGCCAGCAGCCACCGGACAGGGTTGTCCGGGGAGCTGTTTTTT. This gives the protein CASSHRTGLSGELFF.

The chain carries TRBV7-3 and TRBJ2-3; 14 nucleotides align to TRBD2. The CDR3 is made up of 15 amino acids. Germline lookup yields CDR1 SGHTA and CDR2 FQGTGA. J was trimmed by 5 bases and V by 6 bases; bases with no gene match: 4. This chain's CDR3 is CASSAGTSGGDTQYF. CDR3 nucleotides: TGTGCCAGCAGTGCCGGGACTAGCGGGGGAGATACGCAGTATTTT.

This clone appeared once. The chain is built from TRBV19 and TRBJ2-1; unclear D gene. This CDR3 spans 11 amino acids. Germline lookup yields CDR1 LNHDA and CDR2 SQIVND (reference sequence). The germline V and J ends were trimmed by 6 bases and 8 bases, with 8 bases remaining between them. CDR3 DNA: TGTGCCAGTAGCGTCTCGGATGAGCAGTTCTTC. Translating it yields CASSVSDEQFF.